This is a list of T cell receptor beta chains from one sample in a study of blood T cell repertoires in COVID-19. This table comes from immunoSEQ multiplex PCR, and its TCRdb copy is limited to in-frame clones, with some not included. The sample lists 21,000 or so clones, about four fifths seen once, with roughly 6.3% in the top ten. Source material: peripheral blood. The receptors derive from a human donor in a cohort sampled during active COVID-19. Each CDR3 is given with its conserved first and last residue. The D gene is left open where the match is weak. Part of the rows lack a size; the others show once, few, many or a class for expanded clones.

cdr3_aa: CASSEFFSGSYGYTF; cdr3_nt: TGTGCCAGCAGTGAATTCTTTTCAGGGTCTTATGGCTACACCTTC; d_call: NA; j_call: TRBJ1-2; v_call: TRBV6-1; clone_size: NA
cdr3_aa: CASSKRNTGELFF; cdr3_nt: TGTGCCAGTAGTAAGCGGAACACCGGGGAGCTGTTTTTT; d_call: NA; j_call: TRBJ2-2; v_call: TRBV19; clone_size: NA
cdr3_aa: CASSEWRTNEKLFF; cdr3_nt: TGTGCCAGCAGTGAGTGGCGGACTAATGAAAAACTGTTTTTT; d_call: NA; j_call: TRBJ1-4; v_call: TRBV2; clone_size: NA
cdr3_aa: CASSPSRGSYEQYF; cdr3_nt: TGCGCCAGCAGCCCGAGTAGGGGCTCCTACGAGCAGTACTTC; d_call: NA; j_call: TRBJ2-7; v_call: TRBV4-3; clone_size: NA
cdr3_aa: CASSIYLTGTGNEKLFF; cdr3_nt: TGTGCCAGTAGTATCTACCTGACCGGGACAGGGAATGAAAAACTGTTTTTT; d_call: TRBD1; j_call: TRBJ1-4; v_call: TRBV19; clone_size: NA
cdr3_aa: CASSLAQVNTEAFF; cdr3_nt: TGCGCCAGCAGCTTGGCACAGGTGAACACTGAAGCTTTCTTT; d_call: NA; j_call: TRBJ1-1; v_call: TRBV5-1; clone_size: NA
cdr3_aa: CASSLVMRGVQYF; cdr3_nt: TGCGCCAGCAGCTTGGTTATGCGGGGGGTCCAGTACTTC; d_call: TRBD2; j_call: TRBJ2-5; v_call: TRBV5-1; clone_size: NA
cdr3_aa: CASSRDTSYEQYF; cdr3_nt: TGTGCCAGCAGCCGAGACACTTCCTACGAGCAGTACTTC; d_call: NA; j_call: TRBJ2-7; v_call: TRBV14; clone_size: NA
cdr3_aa: CASGAGPNGGNTIYF; cdr3_nt: TGTGCCAGCGGGGCGGGGCCAAATGGGGGAAACACCATATATTTT; d_call: NA; j_call: TRBJ1-3; v_call: TRBV2; clone_size: NA
cdr3_aa: CASSISGGTGELFF; cdr3_nt: TGTGCCAGTAGTATTTCCGGGGGAACCGGGGAGCTGTTTTTT; d_call: NA; j_call: TRBJ2-2; v_call: TRBV19; clone_size: few
cdr3_aa: CAAGKNNEQFF; cdr3_nt: TGTGCAGCGGGCAAAAACAATGAGCAGTTCTTC; d_call: NA; j_call: TRBJ2-1; v_call: TRBV21-1; clone_size: once
cdr3_aa: CASSKRNSHQPQHF; cdr3_nt: TGTGCCAGCAGCAAAAGGAACAGTCATCAGCCCCAGCATTTT; d_call: NA; j_call: TRBJ1-5; v_call: TRBV21-1; clone_size: NA
cdr3_aa: CASRPRDRVNEKLFF; cdr3_nt: TGTGCCAGCAGACCCCGGGACAGAGTGAATGAAAAACTGTTTTTT; d_call: TRBD1; j_call: TRBJ1-4; v_call: TRBV6-5; clone_size: NA
cdr3_aa: CASSEGGQGMDTQYF; cdr3_nt: TGTGCCAGCAGTGAGGGGGGGCAGGGAATGGATACGCAGTATTTT; d_call: NA; j_call: TRBJ2-3; v_call: TRBV6-1; clone_size: NA
cdr3_aa: CASSGGGRPGLMNTEAFF; cdr3_nt: TGTGCCAGCAGCGGGGGCGGCCGGCCAGGACTTATGAACACTGAAGCTTTCTTT; d_call: NA; j_call: TRBJ1-1; v_call: TRBV5-5; clone_size: NA
cdr3_aa: CASSLAGLAGGPSKQYF; cdr3_nt: TGTGCCAGCAGCTTAGCGGGACTAGCGGGGGGGCCGTCGAAGCAGTACTTC; d_call: TRBD2; j_call: TRBJ2-7; v_call: TRBV7-2; clone_size: NA
cdr3_aa: CASSIANRAGIQYF; cdr3_nt: TGTGCCAGTAGTATAGCAAACAGGGCCGGCATTCAGTACTTC; d_call: NA; j_call: TRBJ2-4; v_call: TRBV19; clone_size: NA